This TCR beta chain was identified in a study of Ad26.COV2.S vaccination and SARS-CoV-2 variants. Specified treatment: roughly 19 received Ad26.COV2.S at low or high dose, single or two shots; about five received placebo; per-sample allocation not given. On day 63 after the first injection, vaccine and placebo recipients gave samples. It was Wuhan-strain SARS-CoV-2 spike that the Ad26 vaccine vector expressed. TCRdb's table, derived via immunoSEQ multiplex PCR, lists solely in-frame clones and lacks some. The sample contains approximately 300,000 clones, about 85% of which appear only once. CDR3 length: 16 residues. CDR1 and CDR2 (germline): SGHRS, YFSETQ. The V and J ends lost 4 bases and 0 bases respectively, with 11 bases between them.

The sample in question was peripheral blood, obtained in a trial of Ad26.COV2.S vaccine versus placebo. The chain has TRBV5-1 and TRBJ1-6; a possible D gene is TRBD1 (5 bases). The sequence derives from a person aged 18-60 years who received the Ad26.COV2.S COVID-19 vaccine or a placebo. This CDR3 is CASSGGASSYNSPLHF. The CDR3 nucleotides are TGCGCCAGCAGCGGGGGAGCAAGCTCCTATAATTCACCCCTCCACTTT.